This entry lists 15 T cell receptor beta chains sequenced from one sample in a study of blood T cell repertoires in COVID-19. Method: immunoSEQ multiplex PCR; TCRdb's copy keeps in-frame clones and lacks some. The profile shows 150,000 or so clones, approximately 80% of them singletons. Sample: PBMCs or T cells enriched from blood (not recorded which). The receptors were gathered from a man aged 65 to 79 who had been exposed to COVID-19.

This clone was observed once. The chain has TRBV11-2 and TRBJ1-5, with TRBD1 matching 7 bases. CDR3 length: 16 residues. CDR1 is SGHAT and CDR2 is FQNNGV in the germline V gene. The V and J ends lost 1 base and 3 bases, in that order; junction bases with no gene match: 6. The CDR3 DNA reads TGTGCCAGCAGCTTAGGATACAGGGGCCCCAATCAGCCCCAGCATTTT. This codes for CASSLGYRGPNQPQHF.

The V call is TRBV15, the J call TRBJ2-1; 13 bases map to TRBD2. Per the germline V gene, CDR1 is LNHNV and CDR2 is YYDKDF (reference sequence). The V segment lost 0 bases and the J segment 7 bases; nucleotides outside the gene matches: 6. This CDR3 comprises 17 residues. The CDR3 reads CATSRDIGLAGVNEQFF. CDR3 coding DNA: TGTGCCACCAGCAGAGATATAGGACTAGCGGGAGTGAATGAGCAGTTCTTC.

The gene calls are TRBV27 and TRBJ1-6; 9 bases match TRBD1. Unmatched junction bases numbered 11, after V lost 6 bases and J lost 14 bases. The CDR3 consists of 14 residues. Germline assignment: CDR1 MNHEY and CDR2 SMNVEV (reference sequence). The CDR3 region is CASSRTGVEVALHF. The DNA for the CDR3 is TGTGCCAGCAGCCGGACAGGGGTAGAAGTAGCCCTCCACTTT.

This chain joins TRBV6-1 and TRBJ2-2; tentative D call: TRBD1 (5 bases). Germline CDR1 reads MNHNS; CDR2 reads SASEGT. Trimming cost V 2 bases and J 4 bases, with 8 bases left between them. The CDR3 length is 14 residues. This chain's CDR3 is CASSELTATGELFF. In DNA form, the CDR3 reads TGTGCCAGCAGTGAATTGACAGCCACCGGGGAGCTGTTTTTT.

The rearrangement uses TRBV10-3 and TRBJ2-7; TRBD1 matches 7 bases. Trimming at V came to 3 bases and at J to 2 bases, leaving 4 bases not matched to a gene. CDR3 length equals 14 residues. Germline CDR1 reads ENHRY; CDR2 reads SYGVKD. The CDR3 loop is CAISDMQGAYEQYF. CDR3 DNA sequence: TGTGCCATCAGTGATATGCAGGGGGCCTACGAGCAGTACTTC.

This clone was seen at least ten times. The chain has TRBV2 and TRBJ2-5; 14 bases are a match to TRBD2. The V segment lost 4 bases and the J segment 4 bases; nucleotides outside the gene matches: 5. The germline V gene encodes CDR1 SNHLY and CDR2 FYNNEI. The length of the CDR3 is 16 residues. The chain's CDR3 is CASSATSGRARETQYF. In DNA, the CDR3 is TGTGCCAGCAGTGCGACTAGCGGGAGGGCCCGAGAGACCCAGTACTTC.

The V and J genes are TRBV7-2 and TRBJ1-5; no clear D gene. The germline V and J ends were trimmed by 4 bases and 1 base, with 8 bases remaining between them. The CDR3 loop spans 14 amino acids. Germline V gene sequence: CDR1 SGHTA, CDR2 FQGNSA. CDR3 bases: TGTGCCAGCAGCTGGGGAGGGAGCAATCAGCCCCAGCATTTT. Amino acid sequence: CASSWGGSNQPQHF.

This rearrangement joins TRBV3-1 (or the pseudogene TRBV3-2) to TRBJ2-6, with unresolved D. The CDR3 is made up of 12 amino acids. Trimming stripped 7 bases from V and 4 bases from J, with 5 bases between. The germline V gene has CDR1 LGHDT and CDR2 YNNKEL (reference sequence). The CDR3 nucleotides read TGTGCCAGCACTTCCGGGGCCAACGTCCTGACTTTC. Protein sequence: CASTSGANVLTF.

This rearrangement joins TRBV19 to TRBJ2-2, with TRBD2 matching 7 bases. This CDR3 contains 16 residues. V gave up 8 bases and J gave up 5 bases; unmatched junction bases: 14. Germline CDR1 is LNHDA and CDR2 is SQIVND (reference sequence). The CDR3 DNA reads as TGTGCCAGTCACGCTGGGGCGGGAGTAAATACCGGGGAGCTGTTTTTT. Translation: CASHAGAGVNTGELFF.

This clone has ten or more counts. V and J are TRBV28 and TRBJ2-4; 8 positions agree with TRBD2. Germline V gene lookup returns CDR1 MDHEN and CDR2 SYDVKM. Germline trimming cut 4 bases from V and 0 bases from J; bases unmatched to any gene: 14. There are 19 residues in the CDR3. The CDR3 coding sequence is TGTGCCAGCAGTTCCGGGGGGCTAGCGGGCGGACTAGCCAAAAACATTCAGTACTTC. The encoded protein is CASSSGGLAGGLAKNIQYF.

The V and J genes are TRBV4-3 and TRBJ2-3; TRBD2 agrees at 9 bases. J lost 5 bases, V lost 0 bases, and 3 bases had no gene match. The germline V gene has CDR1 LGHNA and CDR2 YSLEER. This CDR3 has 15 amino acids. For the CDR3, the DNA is TGCGCCAGCAGCCAAGAGCAAGCGGGAGGAGATACGCAGTATTTT. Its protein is CASSQEQAGGDTQYF.

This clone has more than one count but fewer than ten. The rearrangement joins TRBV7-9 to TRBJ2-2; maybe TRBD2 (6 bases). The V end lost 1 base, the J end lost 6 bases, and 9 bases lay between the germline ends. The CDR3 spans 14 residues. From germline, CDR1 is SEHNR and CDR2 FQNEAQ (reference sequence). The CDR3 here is CASSLGGKAGELFF. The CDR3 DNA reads TGTGCCAGCAGCTTAGGCGGGAAGGCCGGGGAGCTGTTTTTT.

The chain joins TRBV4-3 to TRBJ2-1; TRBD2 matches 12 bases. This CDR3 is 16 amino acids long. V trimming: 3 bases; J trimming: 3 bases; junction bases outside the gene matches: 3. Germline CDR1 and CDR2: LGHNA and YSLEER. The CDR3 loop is CASSQAGLAGYNEQFF. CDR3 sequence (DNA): TGCGCCAGCAGCCAGGCGGGACTAGCGGGCTACAATGAGCAGTTCTTC.

DNA for the CDR3: TGTGCCACCAGTGATACACAGGGGACCGTCACAGATACGCAGTATTTT. Protein product: CATSDTQGTVTDTQYF. V gene TRBV24-1 combines with J gene TRBJ2-3; TRBD1 agrees at 7 bases. Trimming at V came to 3 bases and at J to 2 bases, leaving 7 bases not matched to a gene. From germline, CDR1 is KGHDR and CDR2 SFDVKD. The CDR3 runs 16 residues.

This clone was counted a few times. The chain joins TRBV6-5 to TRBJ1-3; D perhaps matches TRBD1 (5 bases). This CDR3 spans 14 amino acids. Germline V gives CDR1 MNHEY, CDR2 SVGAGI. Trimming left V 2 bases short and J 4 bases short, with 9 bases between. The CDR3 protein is CASSYGAGGNTIYF. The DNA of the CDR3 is TGTGCCAGCAGTTACGGGGCAGGAGGAAACACCATATATTTT.